These 20 T cell receptor beta chains were all obtained from the same sample, sequenced in a study of blood T cells in healthy people across ages. It was with a sample-barcoded 5' primer and a J-beta primer mix that a second PCR of about 7 to 12 cycles was run. TCRdb redid the calling of the 5' RACE reads with MiXCR, one entry per CDR3 protein. The profile covers about 840,000 distinct CDR3 sequences, with 25% to 30% appearing a single time and about 9.4% taken by the ten largest. The same sample was also studied in work on T cells of mothers and their children.

The sequencing sample was made of blood. These receptors were obtained from a woman in her 40s in good health.

This clonotype has more than one count but fewer than ten. This rearrangement joins TRBV28 to TRBJ2-7, with D maybe TRBD1 (6 bases). Germline V gives CDR1 MDHEN, CDR2 SYDVKM. The CDR3 has 14 amino acids. Trimming left V 6 bases short and J 6 bases short, with 18 bases between. This CDR3 is CASSQPPGEGEQYF. CDR3 bases: TGTGCCAGCAGCCAACCCCCAGGGGAAGGCGAGCAGTACTTC.

This clonotype occurred many times. The V call is TRBV4-1, the J call TRBJ2-5, with TRBD2 matching over 7 bases. The CDR3 is 17 residues long. CDR1 and CDR2 (germline): MGHRA, YSYEKL. V lost 0 bases and J lost 1; bases outside the gene matches: 8. The CDR3: CASSQDRLERGQETQYF. The CDR3 DNA sequence: TGCGCCAGCAGCCAAGATAGACTAGAGCGGGGCCAAGAGACCCAGTACTTC.

The chain recombines TRBV14 with TRBJ1-1; 9 bases are a match to TRBD1. Germline loops: CDR1 SGHDN, CDR2 FVKESK. This CDR3 has 14 amino acids. Losses at the gene ends were 6 bases for V and 4 bases for J; bases not matched to a gene: 6. The CDR3 spells CASSSTGGITEAFF. In nucleotides, the CDR3 is TGTGCCAGCAGTTCCACAGGGGGCATCACTGAAGCTTTCTTT.

The chain joins TRBV15 to TRBJ1-2; D not certain. The CDR3 extends over 12 amino acids. V was pared by 0 bases and J by 6 bases, with 5 bases between. CDR1 LNHNV and CDR2 YYDKDF come from the germline V gene (reference sequence). CDR3 bases: TGTGCCACCAGCAGAGATCAGAATGGCTACACCTTC. Its protein is CATSRDQNGYTF.

V and J are TRBV3-1 and TRBJ2-7, with D perhaps assigned TRBD1 or TRBD2 (5 bases each). V lost 3 bases, J lost 3 bases, and 18 bases lay in between. Looked up from germline, CDR1 is LGHDT and CDR2 is YNNKEL (reference sequence). This CDR3 has 16 amino acids. This CDR3 reads CASSHPGLGTIYEQYF. CDR3 DNA sequence: TGTGCCAGCAGCCATCCTGGGCTGGGGACCATCTACGAGCAGTACTTC.

This chain connects TRBV15 to TRBJ1-2; 7 nucleotides line up with TRBD1. Germline V gene data show CDR1 as LNHNV and CDR2 as YYDKDF (reference sequence). The length of the CDR3 is 15 residues. V lost 0 bases and J lost 4; bases outside the gene matches: 5. The CDR3 DNA is TGTGCCACCAGCAGAGATAGGCGACAGGGCTATGGCTACACCTTC. Translated, it gives CATSRDRRQGYGYTF.

The V gene is TRBV27, the J gene TRBJ2-7, with D unresolved. The V and J ends lost 0 bases and 0 bases respectively, with 12 bases between them. CDR1 is MNHEY and CDR2 is SMNVEV in the germline V gene (reference sequence). The CDR3 is 16 residues long. The CDR3: CASSLSGGRASYEQYF. The CDR3 nucleotides read TGTGCCAGCAGTTTATCTGGCGGACGAGCCTCCTACGAGCAGTACTTC.

This clonotype was recorded at least ten times. DNA for the CDR3: TGTGCCAGCAGTTACCTTAACTATGGCTACACCTTC. Encoded protein: CASSYLNYGYTF. V usage is TRBV25-1 and J usage is TRBJ1-2; D not certain. The V end lost 5 bases, the J end lost 1 base, and 5 bases lay between the germline ends. The CDR3 is 12 residues long. Germline loops: CDR1 MGHDK, CDR2 SYGVNS.

The chain couples TRBV4-1 to TRBJ1-1, with 8 bases fitting TRBD1. Germline lookup yields CDR1 MGHRA and CDR2 YSYEKL. The CDR3 length is 15 residues. The V and J ends lost 4 bases and 3 bases, in that order; junction bases with no gene match: 7. CDR3 protein: CASSLPTGGDTEAFF. The CDR3 DNA reads TGCGCCAGCAGCCTACCTACAGGGGGGGACACTGAAGCTTTCTTT.

This chain connects TRBV28 to TRBJ1-2, with D tentatively TRBD1 (5 bases). The CDR3 consists of 20 residues. The germline V and J ends were trimmed by 5 bases and 0 bases, with 28 bases remaining between them. Germline V lookup: CDR1 MDHEN, CDR2 SYDVKM. CDR3 in amino acids: CASSPPVSFGDALANYGYTF. CDR3 coding DNA: TGTGCCAGCAGTCCTCCCGTTTCGTTCGGGGACGCTTTAGCTAACTATGGCTACACCTTC.

The chain links TRBV20-1 to TRBJ1-5, with D tentatively TRBD1 (5 bases). From germline, CDR1 is DFQATT and CDR2 SNEGSKA (reference sequence). The germline V and J ends were trimmed by 4 bases and 0 bases, with 7 bases remaining between them. The CDR3 extends over 13 amino acids. The CDR3 loop is CSAKGTSNQPQHF. The CDR3 DNA reads as TGCAGTGCTAAAGGGACTAGCAATCAGCCCCAGCATTTT.

This clonotype was observed a few times. V gene TRBV12-3 or TRBV12-4 combines with J gene TRBJ1-2, with 9 bases identical to TRBD1. V shed 5 bases, J shed 5 bases, and the junction held 9 bases outside the gene matches. The CDR3 covers 15 residues. CDR3: CASSIPDRGSYGYTF. The DNA of the CDR3 is TGTGCCAGCAGTATACCTGACAGGGGGTCTTATGGCTACACCTTC.

This clonotype was seen more than once but under ten times. The chain uses TRBV28 and TRBJ1-1, with D perhaps TRBD1 (5 bases). Germline values: CDR1 MDHEN, CDR2 SYDVKM. V dropped 6 bases and J dropped 0 bases, with 17 bases sitting between them. CDR3 length: 16 residues. CDR3 nucleotides: TGTGCCAGCAGCCCCCAGGTCAGGGTCTTGAACACTGAAGCTTTCTTT. Residues: CASSPQVRVLNTEAFF.

The chain combines TRBV5-6 with TRBJ2-1; 7 bases line up with TRBD1. This CDR3 spans 16 amino acids. V dropped 4 bases and J dropped 0; count of bases not matched to a gene: 7. Per the germline V gene, CDR1 is SGHDT and CDR2 is YYEEEE. CDR3 bases: TGTGCCAGCAGCCTAGGGGGACAGATCTCCTACAATGAGCAGTTCTTC. Residues: CASSLGGQISYNEQFF.

The chain joins TRBV20-1 to TRBJ2-1; D perhaps matches TRBD1 (5 bases). V was trimmed by 5 bases and J by 0 bases, leaving 11 bases between them. The length of the CDR3 is 14 residues. CDR1 and CDR2 from the germline V gene are DFQATT and SNEGSKA (reference sequence). The CDR3 DNA sequence: TGCAGTGCTCGAGGACAACTCTCCTACAATGAGCAGTTCTTC. It translates to CSARGQLSYNEQFF.

The rearrangement uses TRBV5-6 and TRBJ2-1; possibly TRBD2 for D (5 bases). This CDR3 is 17 amino acids long. The V end was cut by 2 bases, the J end by 6 bases, with 21 bases between. The germline CDR1 and CDR2 sequences are SGHDT and YYEEEE. The CDR3 region has the DNA TGTGCCAGCAGCTTCCGTCAGTGGTCTAGCATGCGCAATGAGCAGTTCTTC. It encodes CASSFRQWSSMRNEQFF.

The sample holds a few counts of this clonotype. The chain joins TRBV7-9 to TRBJ1-1; a possible D gene is TRBD1 (6 bases). Germline V CDR1 and CDR2: SEHNR, FQNEAQ (reference sequence). The CDR3 consists of 15 residues. Trimming left V 5 bases short and J 2 bases short, with 15 bases between. The CDR3 sequence is CASSHRGGANTEAFF. Written as DNA, the CDR3 is TGTGCCAGCAGCCACCGTGGGGGGGCAAACACTGAAGCTTTCTTT.

Comment on this clonotype: This could be a read error, since a much larger clone is one nucleotide away. This CDR3 fails to terminate in the conserved phenylalanine or tryptophan, so it likely reflects a read error. The chain has TRBV27 and TRBJ1-5, with D hard to call. Trimming pared 4 bases from V and 0 bases from J, leaving 10 bases between. From germline, CDR1 is MNHEY and CDR2 SMNVEV (reference sequence). The CDR3 spans 15 residues. This chain's CDR3 is CASSSEAYSNQPQHC. In nucleotides, the CDR3 is TGTGCCAGCAGTTCGGAGGCTTATAGCAATCAGCCCCAGCATTGT.

This clonotype was observed a handful of times. The rearrangement joins TRBV20-1 to TRBJ2-5; TRBD2 is a possible D gene (5 bases). The DNA end is a closer match to TRBJ2-1, so the J assignment may be wrong. The CDR3 is 15 residues long. CDR1 DFQATT and CDR2 SNEGSKA come from the germline V gene (reference sequence). For the CDR3, the DNA is TGCAGTGCTAAAGATACTAGGACCCCCCAAGAGACCCAGTTCTTC. It codes for CSAKDTRTPQETQFF.

V gene TRBV27 combines with J gene TRBJ2-7, with 7 bases identical to TRBD1. The germline gives CDR1 MNHEY, CDR2 SMNVEV (reference sequence). J lost 4 bases, V lost 5 bases, and 8 bases had no gene match. The CDR3 spans 14 residues. The CDR3 is CASSTNRGPYEQYF. CDR3 bases: TGTGCCAGCAGTACTAACAGGGGACCATACGAGCAGTACTTC.